The 9 T cell receptor beta chains given below trace back to one sample, sequenced in a study of a mutant IDH1 vaccine in newly diagnosed glioma. These receptors' targets are unknown. Time point indicated: week 23, last vaccination. Mutant IDH1 20-mer peptide, at 300 ug, made up each vaccine dose, with topical imiquimod. Sequencing was performed with immunoSEQ multiplex PCR; in TCRdb, only in-frame clones are kept and a portion is missing. The sample holds around 34,000 clones; roughly 76% are singletons and the top ten take 4.5% to 5.5%. The source was PBMCs, collected from a glioma patient whose treatment included an IDH1 peptide vaccine. The source of these receptors is a man aged 35-49 years with glioma.

The V and J genes are TRBV6-1 and TRBJ2-3; TRBD2 is a possible D gene (5 bases). CDR1 and CDR2 from the germline V gene are MNHNS and SASEGT. This CDR3 has 11 amino acids. Trimming took off 11 bases at V and 2 bases at J, with 8 bases between the two ends. CDR3 sequence: CAGSYTDTQYF. DNA of the CDR3: TGTGCCGGGAGTTACACAGATACGCAGTATTTT.

The DNA for the CDR3 is TGTGCCAGCAGACCGGGGACAGCGAACACTGAAGCTTTCTTT. Its protein product is CASRPGTANTEAFF. The rearrangement links TRBV6-5 to TRBJ1-1; 7 bases are shared with TRBD1. Germline loops: CDR1 MNHEY, CDR2 SVGAGI. This CDR3 contains 14 residues. With V trimmed by 6 bases and J by 1 base, 5 bases remained unmatched.

The chain has TRBV5-5 and TRBJ1-5; maybe TRBD1 (6 bases). This CDR3 spans 15 amino acids. CDR1 is SGHKS, CDR2 YYEKEE, per germline (reference sequence). V was clipped by 0 bases and J by 9 bases, with 16 bases between them. The CDR3 sequence is CASSLDLSGVPPQHF. Here the CDR3 DNA reads TGTGCCAGCAGCTTGGACTTATCAGGGGTGCCGCCCCAGCATTTT.

This chain links TRBV28 with TRBJ2-3; either TRBD1 or TRBD2 may fit D (5 bases each). The germline CDR1 and CDR2 sequences are MDHEN and SYDVKM. The CDR3 totals 14 residues. Between the trimmed V and J ends, which lost 5 bases and 6 bases, there was a span of 15 bases. The CDR3 nucleotides are TGTGCCAGCAGTCCCTCGGGGCTTTACGATACGCAGTATTTT. Amino acids: CASSPSGLYDTQYF.

The sample holds a few counts of this clone. The genes are TRBV7-9 and TRBJ1-1, with a weak D call TRBD1 (5 bases). Looked up from germline, CDR1 is SEHNR and CDR2 is FQNEAQ (reference sequence). Trimming stripped 5 bases from V and 8 bases from J, with 9 bases between. This CDR3 has 11 amino acids. In DNA, the CDR3 is TGTGCCAGCAGCGAGAACAGGGAAGCTTTCTTT. It yields the protein CASSENREAFF.

V and J are TRBV7-2 and TRBJ2-3; 8 bases map to TRBD1. The CDR3 loop spans 13 amino acids. The germline gives CDR1 SGHTA, CDR2 FQGNSA. J lost 1 base, V lost 6 bases, and 0 bases had no gene match. The CDR3 nucleotides are TGTGCCAGCAGGACAGGGGGCACAGATACGCAGTATTTT. Translated, it gives CASRTGGTDTQYF.

V usage is TRBV19 and J usage is TRBJ2-1; the D call may be TRBD1 or TRBD2 (5 bases each). This CDR3 contains 16 residues. CDR1 and CDR2 (germline): LNHDA, SQIVND (reference sequence). V was clipped by 4 bases and J by 1 base, with 14 bases between them. The CDR3 spells CASSNSQGRSYNEQFF. The CDR3 DNA sequence: TGTGCCAGTAGTAATAGTCAGGGACGGTCCTACAATGAGCAGTTCTTC.

Only one count was recorded for this clone. The chain carries TRBV2 and TRBJ1-2; no definite D call. The CDR3 spans 13 residues. Between the trimmed V and J ends, which lost 8 bases and 5 bases, there was a span of 15 bases. Germline lookup yields CDR1 SNHLY and CDR2 FYNNEI. CDR3 residues: CASAFVAGYGYTF. As DNA, the CDR3 is TGTGCCAGCGCTTTCGTGGCGGGATATGGCTACACCTTC.

V usage is TRBV30 and J usage is TRBJ2-5, with a tentative D call TRBD1 (6 bases). This CDR3 spans 12 amino acids. The germline gives CDR1 GTSNPN, CDR2 SVGIG (reference sequence). V gave up 7 bases and J gave up 5 bases, with 14 bases separating them. This chain's CDR3 is CALRQVLETQYF. CDR3 sequence (DNA): TGTGCCTTAAGACAGGTCCTGGAGACCCAGTACTTC. The full variable domain, completed using reference TRBV30 and TRBJ2-5, is SQTIHQWPATLVQPVGSPLSLECTVEGTSNPNLYWYRQAAGRGLQLLFYSVGIGQISSEVPQNLSASRPQDRQFILSSKKLLLSDSGFYLCALRQVLETQYFGPGTRLLVL.